This T cell receptor (beta chain) stems from a study of CD4 and CD8 cells across lung adenocarcinoma regions. V shed 6 bases, J shed 0 bases, and the junction held 5 bases outside the gene matches. Germline V gene lookup returns CDR1 MNHEY and CDR2 SMNVEV (reference sequence). The CDR3 runs 15 residues. In TCRdb, the PCR reads were re-called with MiXCR into one record per CDR3 protein. This table has 7,500 to 8,500 distinct CDR3 sequences, roughly 40% appearing once. Samples came from patients with localized non-small cell lung adenocarcinoma. V and J are TRBV27 and TRBJ1-3; 7 bases align to TRBD1. The source is a male donor with lung adenocarcinoma. The CD4 and CD8 labels of this study may be unreliable. The sample was CD4+ T cells from the margin of a lung tumor. CDR3 nucleotide sequence: TGTGCCAGCAGCCCACAGGGGAACTCTGGAAACACCATATATTTT. Encoded protein: CASSPQGNSGNTIYF.